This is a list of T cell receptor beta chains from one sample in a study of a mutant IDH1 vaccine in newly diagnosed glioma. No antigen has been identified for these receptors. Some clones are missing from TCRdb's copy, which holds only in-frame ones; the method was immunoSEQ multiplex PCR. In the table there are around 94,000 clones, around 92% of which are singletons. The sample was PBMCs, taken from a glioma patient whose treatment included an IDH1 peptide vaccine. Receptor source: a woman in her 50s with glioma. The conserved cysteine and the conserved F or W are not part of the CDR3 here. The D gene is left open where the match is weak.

CDR3aa: ASSLGPGYTGELF
v_gene: TRBV5-4
d_gene: -

CDR3aa: ASSGGTSWRYEQY
v_gene: TRBV5-1
d_gene: TRBD2

CDR3aa: ASASFTVTPNEQF
v_gene: TRBV19
d_gene: -

CDR3aa: ASSSTRAADTQY
v_gene: TRBV6-6
d_gene: -

CDR3aa: ASSQETLYGYT
v_gene: TRBV4-1
d_gene: -

CDR3aa: ASSPGQTSYEQY
v_gene: TRBV7-9
d_gene: TRBD1

CDR3aa: ASSYSDLTGDIQY
v_gene: TRBV6-5
d_gene: -

CDR3aa: ASRLGRGSQPQH
v_gene: TRBV6-5
d_gene: -

CDR3aa: SVSGTPTNEKLF
v_gene: TRBV29-1
d_gene: -

CDR3aa: ASSSSGFAGGKNEQF
v_gene: TRBV7-3
d_gene: TRBD2

CDR3aa: ATSRDSTSGKLIETQY
v_gene: TRBV15
d_gene: TRBD2

CDR3aa: ASSFFGPGTRGETQY
v_gene: TRBV5-1
d_gene: -

CDR3aa: ASSSAPGGETQY
v_gene: TRBV11-2
d_gene: -

CDR3aa: ASSLARETQY
v_gene: TRBV5-6
d_gene: -

CDR3aa: ATSRDPPGQGLKLF
v_gene: TRBV15
d_gene: TRBD1

CDR3aa: SVAGGGEKLF
v_gene: TRBV29-1
d_gene: TRBD1

CDR3aa: ASSALGANEKLF
v_gene: TRBV9
d_gene: -

CDR3aa: ASSAPGGRFYEQY
v_gene: TRBV19
d_gene: TRBD1

CDR3aa: ASRSDREWQGYT
v_gene: TRBV28
d_gene: TRBD1

CDR3aa: ASSQVGTGELF
v_gene: TRBV4-2
d_gene: -

CDR3aa: ASSLVGGPKY
v_gene: TRBV11-3
d_gene: TRBD2

CDR3aa: ASSPEQPSYNEQF
v_gene: TRBV5-1
d_gene: -

CDR3aa: ASSLDTGAYEQY
v_gene: TRBV7-8
d_gene: -

CDR3aa: ASGLGATGELF
v_gene: TRBV28
d_gene: -

CDR3aa: ASSPKYQETQY
v_gene: TRBV18
d_gene: -

CDR3aa: ASSQESKSYNEQF
v_gene: TRBV4-1
d_gene: -

CDR3aa: ASSVTGGKGGELF
v_gene: TRBV27
d_gene: TRBD1

CDR3aa: ASSPGQGAYEQY
v_gene: TRBV7-3
d_gene: TRBD1

CDR3aa: ASSENGENEQF
v_gene: TRBV6-1
d_gene: -

CDR3aa: ASRQIPLTSYEQF
v_gene: TRBV4-1
d_gene: TRBD2

CDR3aa: ASSDNAGLFFH
v_gene: TRBV19
d_gene: -

CDR3aa: ASSEAGIGTSGRVYEQY
v_gene: TRBV10-1
d_gene: TRBD2

CDR3aa: ASSLGNNPTYEQY
v_gene: TRBV11-2
d_gene: -

CDR3aa: ASSPGTGNSYEQY
v_gene: TRBV5-1
d_gene: TRBD1

CDR3aa: ASSQETGTMNTEAF
v_gene: TRBV14
d_gene: -

CDR3aa: ASSSYRGRETQY
v_gene: TRBV28
d_gene: -

CDR3aa: AWTPPGRDGNTIY
v_gene: TRBV30
d_gene: -

CDR3aa: ASSPTGIYNEQF
v_gene: TRBV27
d_gene: -

CDR3aa: ASSLFLAGVKDEQF
v_gene: TRBV28
d_gene: TRBD2

CDR3aa: ASSFEAGSNTGELF
v_gene: TRBV7-7
d_gene: -

CDR3aa: ASSLPGPINRWNGYT
v_gene: TRBV7-9
d_gene: -

CDR3aa: AISREGNTEAF
v_gene: TRBV10-3
d_gene: -

CDR3aa: ASSLEGQGGHNEQF
v_gene: TRBV5-1
d_gene: TRBD1

CDR3aa: ASRLPGPQH
v_gene: TRBV6-4
d_gene: -

CDR3aa: ASSIGHLGTYEQY
v_gene: TRBV5-1
d_gene: -

CDR3aa: ASSSSAGAGNEQF
v_gene: TRBV7-9
d_gene: TRBD2

CDR3aa: ASSRTSGIREQY
v_gene: TRBV6-6
d_gene: TRBD2

CDR3aa: ASNLVAGPSYNEQF
v_gene: TRBV6-4
d_gene: TRBD2

CDR3aa: ASSLQPGRDGYT
v_gene: TRBV5-7
d_gene: -

CDR3aa: ASSLFTGTSGRGDTQY
v_gene: TRBV9
d_gene: TRBD2

CDR3aa: ASSLTGGTYEQY
v_gene: TRBV7-3
d_gene: TRBD1

CDR3aa: ASSERGRRAEAF
v_gene: TRBV9
d_gene: TRBD1